The 23 T cell receptor beta chains below all came from one sample that was sequenced in a study of T cells in tumors after PD-1 blockade. Clones were read by immunoSEQ multiplex PCR, and TCRdb kept only the in-frame ones, dropping some. The table has about 14,000 clones, around four fifths seen once. The sequencing here drew on PBMCs, taken after anti-PD-1 treatment. These TCRs come from a human donor with basal cell carcinoma.

The table lists this clone with a few counts. The genes are TRBV2 and TRBJ2-1; possible D gene TRBD2, 6 bases. Germline lookup yields CDR1 SNHLY and CDR2 FYNNEI. This CDR3 contains 15 residues. V was cut by 3 bases and J by 0 bases, with 9 bases left in between. This chain's CDR3 is CASSEDGSSYNEQFF. The CDR3 DNA sequence: TGTGCCAGCAGTGAGGACGGGAGCTCCTACAATGAGCAGTTCTTC.

The chain links TRBV3-1 (or the pseudogene TRBV3-2) to TRBJ1-2; D remains ambiguous. V was cut by 0 bases and J by 4 bases, with 9 bases left in between. The CDR3 is 14 residues long. Germline assignment: CDR1 LGHDT and CDR2 YNNKEL (reference sequence). The chain's CDR3 is CASSQETAPYGYTF. In nucleotides, the CDR3 is TGTGCCAGCAGCCAAGAGACGGCCCCCTATGGCTACACCTTC.

This clone came up a few times. V and J are TRBV6-6 and TRBJ1-5; D remains unclear. CDR3 size: 15 residues. The V and J ends lost 6 bases and 1 base respectively, with 13 bases between them. Germline assignment: CDR1 MNHNY and CDR2 SVGAGI (reference sequence). DNA of the CDR3: TGTGCCAGCAGCCCCCGGTCCCGAAGCAATCAGCCCCAGCATTTT. This sequence encodes CASSPRSRSNQPQHF.

This clone was seen once. The V call is TRBV28, the J call TRBJ1-5; D remains unclear. The CDR3 has 14 amino acids. The germline V gene encodes CDR1 MDHEN and CDR2 SYDVKM. V was pared by 6 bases and J by 1 base, with 10 bases between. CDR3 in DNA: TGTGCCAGCAGCCAGTCCCTAAGCAATCAGCCCCAGCATTTT. It translates to CASSQSLSNQPQHF.

V and J are TRBV6-1 and TRBJ1-1; no firm D call. The CDR3 covers 14 residues. Germline loops: CDR1 MNHNS, CDR2 SASEGT. V was shortened by 3 bases and J by 2 bases, with 10 bases between the two germline ends. CDR3: CASSDRTGNTEAFF. The CDR3 nucleotides are TGTGCCAGCAGTGACCGGACGGGTAACACTGAAGCTTTCTTT.

V and J are TRBV28 and TRBJ2-1, with D perhaps matching TRBD1 or TRBD2 (5 bases each). Per germline, CDR1 MDHEN and CDR2 SYDVKM. V was pared by 3 bases and J by 7 bases, with 10 bases between. This CDR3 spans 13 amino acids. The CDR3, as DNA: TGTGCCAGCAGTTTGGTGAGGGGAAATGAGCAGTTCTTC. Its protein is CASSLVRGNEQFF.

V and J are TRBV5-1 and TRBJ1-2; the D is unclear. Germline values: CDR1 SGHRS, CDR2 YFSETQ. This CDR3 is 13 amino acids long. V gave up 0 bases and J gave up 8 bases, with 11 bases separating them. The CDR3 loop is CASSLAEGHGYTF. In DNA form, the CDR3 reads TGCGCCAGCAGCTTGGCCGAAGGGCACGGCTACACCTTC.

The rearrangement joins TRBV2 to TRBJ1-5, with 7 positions matching TRBD1. The CDR3 spans 14 residues. The V gene's germline CDR1 is SNHLY and CDR2 FYNNEI. The ends lost 11 bases at V and 0 bases at J; junction bases unmatched: 7. The CDR3 loop reads CASRDSFSNQPQHF. Written as DNA, the CDR3 is TGTGCCTCCCGGGACAGCTTTAGCAATCAGCCCCAGCATTTT.

V usage is TRBV28 and J usage is TRBJ2-7; D remains ambiguous. V was clipped by 7 bases and J by 6 bases, with 13 bases between them. Germline V gene data show CDR1 as MDHEN and CDR2 as SYDVKM. This CDR3 contains 12 residues. CDR3 sequence: CASISEPGEQYF. CDR3 sequence (DNA): TGTGCCAGCATTTCGGAACCTGGCGAGCAGTACTTC. The variable domain in full, completed from reference TRBV28 and TRBJ2-7, reads DVKVTQSSRYLVKRTGEKVFLECVQDMDHENMFWYRQDPGLGLRLIYFSYDVKMKEKGDIPEGYSVSREKKERFSLILESASTNQTSMYLCASISEPGEQYFGPGTRLTVT.

The V call is TRBV7-2, the J call TRBJ2-2; tentative D call: TRBD2 (6 bases). V lost 6 bases, J lost 3 bases, and 17 bases lay in between. This CDR3 spans 16 amino acids. Germline values: CDR1 SGHTA, CDR2 FQGNSA. The CDR3 spells CASSQGGITDTGELFF. CDR3 nucleotide sequence: TGTGCCAGCAGTCAGGGAGGCATCACGGACACCGGGGAGCTGTTTTTT.

The chain is built from TRBV30 and TRBJ1-2, with D perhaps TRBD1 (6 bases). CDR1 and CDR2 from the germline V gene are GTSNPN and SVGIG (reference sequence). V was cut by 8 bases and J by 0 bases, with 13 bases left in between. This CDR3 contains 13 residues. Written as DNA, the CDR3 is TGTGCCGCTCGGACAGAAGCTAACTATGGCTACACCTTC. Protein product: CAARTEANYGYTF.

This sequence joins TRBV28 and TRBJ2-5; no firm D call. The germline V gene encodes CDR1 MDHEN and CDR2 SYDVKM. The CDR3 consists of 14 residues. V gave up 6 bases and J gave up 4 bases, with 15 bases separating them. DNA for the CDR3: TGTGCCAGCAGCCCCTTTGCGGTGGGAGAGACCCAGTACTTC. Amino acid sequence: CASSPFAVGETQYF.

CDR3 DNA: TGTGCCAGCAGTCCCTACATTGATACGCAGTATTTT. This codes for CASSPYIDTQYF. This chain links TRBV2 with TRBJ2-3, with D hard to call. CDR1 is SNHLY, CDR2 FYNNEI, per germline. The CDR3 extends over 12 amino acids. Trimming stripped 5 bases from V and 6 bases from J, with 9 bases between.

V is TRBV4-1 and J is TRBJ2-6, with TRBD1 matching over 8 bases. The V gene end was trimmed by 4 bases and the J gene end by 0 bases; junction bases not matched to a gene: 11. From germline, CDR1 is MGHRA and CDR2 YSYEKL. The CDR3 runs 19 residues. The CDR3 here is CASSPDRTGHYSGANVLTF. The CDR3 DNA reads TGCGCCAGCAGCCCGGATAGGACAGGGCATTACTCTGGGGCCAACGTCCTGACTTTC.

The table lists this clone with a count of one. This chain links TRBV11-2 with TRBJ2-3; TRBD2 is a possible D gene (7 bases). V lost 1 base, J lost 2 bases, and 13 bases lay in between. The CDR3 sequence is 16 residues long. The germline V gene has CDR1 SGHAT and CDR2 FQNNGV. This CDR3 reads CASSLVRGAVTDTQYF. The CDR3 nucleotides read TGTGCCAGCAGCTTAGTTCGGGGGGCGGTCACAGATACGCAGTATTTT.

V and J are TRBV28 and TRBJ2-5, with TRBD1 identical over 8 bases. CDR3 size: 13 residues. Germline trimming cut 2 bases from V and 5 bases from J; bases unmatched to any gene: 1. Per germline, CDR1 MDHEN and CDR2 SYDVKM. The CDR3 DNA sequence: TGTGCCAGCAGTTTAACAGGGGGGGAGACCCAGTACTTC. As protein: CASSLTGGETQYF.

The chain is built from TRBV19 and TRBJ1-1; 7 bases map to TRBD1. With V trimmed by 7 bases and J by 11 bases, 7 bases remained unmatched. The CDR3 is 11 amino acids. Germline-derived CDR1 and CDR2 are LNHDA and SQIVND (reference sequence). CDR3 loop: CASTRTGRAFF. CDR3 nucleotides: TGTGCCAGTACCAGGACAGGCCGTGCTTTCTTT. Full variable domain (remainder filled in from reference TRBV19 and TRBJ1-1): DGGITQSPKYLFRKEGQNVTLSCEQNLNHDAMYWYRQDPGQGLRLIYYSQIVNDFQKGDIAEGYSVSREKKESFPLTVTSAQKNPTAFYLCASTRTGRAFFGQGTRLTVV.

The rearrangement uses TRBV5-1 and TRBJ2-6; D is tentatively TRBD1 or TRBD2 (5 bases each). This CDR3 spans 18 amino acids. Looked up from germline, CDR1 is SGHRS and CDR2 is YFSETQ. The V end lost 0 bases, the J end lost 0 bases, and 13 bases lay between the germline ends. The CDR3 DNA reads as TGCGCCAGCAGCTTGGATGGGACGCCTAGCTCTGGGGCCAACGTCCTGACTTTC. Its translation is CASSLDGTPSSGANVLTF.

The CDR3 DNA is TGTGCCTGGAGTGTTCAGCGGGGAAACTACGAGCAGTACTTC. It specifies CAWSVQRGNYEQYF. The chain carries TRBV30 and TRBJ2-7, with 7 bases that match TRBD2. Germline assignment: CDR1 GTSNPN and CDR2 SVGIG (reference sequence). This CDR3 comprises 14 residues. V gave up 0 bases and J gave up 3 bases; unmatched junction bases: 5.

This clone turned up a few times. The chain links TRBV28 to TRBJ1-5; no reliable D call. This CDR3 has 15 residues. CDR1 is MDHEN and CDR2 is SYDVKM in the germline V gene. V gave up 2 bases and J gave up 4 bases, with 12 bases separating them. The CDR3 region is CASSLGYALNQPQHF. The CDR3 bases are TGTGCCAGCAGTTTAGGATACGCGCTTAATCAGCCCCAGCATTTT.

CDR3 bases: TGTGGCCAATCTCGCGGGGCGGCCTCGCTCTCTGGAAACACCATATATTTT. Protein product: CGQSRGAASLSGNTIYF. V is TRBV10-3 and J is TRBJ1-3, with D maybe TRBD1 (5 bases). Germline assignment: CDR1 ENHRY and CDR2 SYGVKD. The CDR3 covers 17 residues.

The chain employs TRBV2 and TRBJ2-5, with TRBD2 matching over 7 bases. Germline V CDR1 and CDR2: SNHLY, FYNNEI. V shed 3 bases and J 9 bases; nucleotides not matched to a gene: 10. The CDR3 sequence is 14 residues long. The CDR3 region has the DNA TGTGCCAGCAGTGATGGGGAGGGGCCGGGGGCCCAGTACTTC. Amino acid sequence: CASSDGEGPGAQYF.

The chain couples TRBV9 to TRBJ2-1; 9 positions match TRBD2. V dropped 4 bases and J dropped 1; count of bases not matched to a gene: 9. The length of the CDR3 is 17 residues. Looked up from germline, CDR1 is SGDLS and CDR2 is YYNGEE. The CDR3 region is CASSQNPLAGSYNEQFF. The CDR3 DNA is TGTGCCAGCAGCCAGAACCCTCTAGCGGGATCCTACAATGAGCAGTTCTTC.